What follows is one T cell receptor beta chain and its context. Per the authors' pipeline: Reference gene primer amplification yielded estimated nucleated cell counts. TCRdb keeps only in-frame clones here, not all; method: immunoSEQ multiplex PCR. For V, J and clone size, that table is used; D and trimming come from the DNA. The data contain 250,000 to 300,000 clones, approximately 83% of them singletons. This sample stems from a study of blood T cell repertoires in COVID-19. The wider study: The United States, Italy and Spain were the sources of the acute and convalescent COVID-19 samples.

This CDR3 is 18 amino acids long. Between the trimmed V and J ends, which lost 5 bases and 2 bases, there was a span of 25 bases. CDR1 and CDR2 from the germline V gene are LNHDA and SQIVND (reference sequence). Living in about two dozen US areas, the participants were between roughly 18 and 90 years of age. Two negative PCRs, clearance, or symptom resolution had been documented for recovered Cohort 3 donors. The sequenced material came from PBMCs or T cells enriched from blood (not recorded which). The chain is built from TRBV19 and TRBJ2-7; maybe TRBD1 (6 bases). This clonotype was obtained from a woman aged 45-59 years who had recovered from COVID-19. The CDR3 coding sequence is TGTGCCAGTAGTGGGCGAACGTCTCAGGGGACCTTACCCTACGAGCAGTACTTC. This gives the protein CASSGRTSQGTLPYEQYF.